This TCR beta chain stems from a study of spatial heterogeneity in lung cancer. Overall study: Detection of beta-chain sequences consistently exceeded that of alpha-chain sequences. Study outcomes and limitations: Whereas they appeared in blood less at follow-up, ubiquitous expanded tumor TCRs appeared there more at resection.

A note on this clonotype: As yet, its antigen is unknown. This beta chain is off target for a library built for alpha chains, so its abundance means little.

Every molecule of TCR cDNA had its own unique molecular identifier. Via MiXCR, TCRdb re-called the 5' RACE reads, giving one row per CDR3 protein. This listing includes dozens of distinct CDR3 sequences. Losses at the gene ends were 6 bases for V and 7 bases for J; bases not matched to a gene: 7. The CDR3 has 14 amino acids. The V gene's germline CDR1 is MNHNS and CDR2 SASEGT. Time point indicated: sample taken at primary tumor resection. Sequencing was performed on whole RNA extracted from tumor and nontumor lung tissue, or from frozen PBMC, and the material was left unsorted. The clonotype originates from a female donor with early-stage non-small cell lung cancer. The sample in question was PBMCs, obtained at surgery. The chain couples TRBV6-1 to TRBJ2-2; 8 nucleotides line up with TRBD1. CDR3 sequence (DNA): TGTGCCAGCAGCTCGGACAGGGCCGGCGGGGAGCTGTTTTTT. This gives the protein CASSSDRAGGELFF.